The next 30 T cell receptor beta chains were all read from a single sample in a study of cytomegalovirus exposure and HLA in healthy donors. 60 Vbeta and 13 Jbeta primers were used in PCR. This table comes from immunoSEQ multiplex PCR, and its TCRdb copy is limited to in-frame clones, with some not included. The repertoire holds under 150,000 clones, with approximately 79% as singletons. The source material was PBMCs. Receptors originate from a woman in her twenties or thirties in good health and CMV-seronegative.

The chain carries TRBV6-5 and TRBJ1-1; a weak D match, TRBD1 (5 bases). V lost 6 bases to trimming and J lost 5 bases, with 13 bases between them. The CDR3 contains 13 residues. Germline V lookup: CDR1 MNHEY, CDR2 SVGAGI. DNA of the CDR3: TGTGCCAGCAGCAATCCCGGGGGGACTGAAGCTTTCTTT. Translation gives CASSNPGGTEAFF.

This chain joins TRBV5-1 and TRBJ2-1; 8 nucleotides line up with TRBD2. Germline CDR1 reads SGHRS; CDR2 reads YFSETQ. The CDR3 length is 15 residues. V was clipped by 6 bases and J by 8 bases; unmatched bases: 13. The CDR3 protein is CASTPGGTSGDEQFF. In DNA form, the CDR3 reads TGCGCCAGCACCCCCGGGGGGACTAGTGGGGATGAGCAGTTCTTC.

The table lists this clone with a few counts. The chain carries TRBV27 and TRBJ2-3; 10 nucleotides line up with TRBD2. Looked up from germline, CDR1 is MNHEY and CDR2 is SMNVEV (reference sequence). This CDR3 contains 18 residues. With V trimmed by 1 base and J by 3 bases, 10 bases remained unmatched. The CDR3 DNA reads as TGTGCCAGCAGTTTATATTATCTAGCGGGGGTTAAGACAGATACGCAGTATTTT. It yields the protein CASSLYYLAGVKTDTQYF.

This rearrangement joins TRBV6-5 to TRBJ1-1, with 9 bases fitting TRBD1. V was clipped by 6 bases and J by 5 bases; unmatched bases: 10. This CDR3 spans 15 amino acids. Germline CDR1 is MNHEY and CDR2 is SVGAGI. The CDR3 is CASRNRGRESTEAFF. The CDR3 bases are TGTGCCAGCAGAAACAGGGGGCGCGAATCGACTGAAGCTTTCTTT.

Note on this clone: The sample holds other DNA sequences that translate to the same CDR3. V and J are TRBV7-8 and TRBJ1-1; D is unresolved. Germline values: CDR1 SGHVS, CDR2 FQNEAQ. The CDR3 runs to 15 residues. V was shortened by 1 base and J by 3 bases, with 12 bases between the two germline ends. CDR3 sequence reads: CASSLGAGWDTEAFF. CDR3 bases: TGTGCCAGCAGCTTAGGGGCGGGATGGGACACTGAAGCTTTCTTT. Drawing the rest from reference TRBV7-8 and TRBJ1-1, the complete variable domain is GAGVSQSPRYKVAKRGQDVALRCDPISGHVSLFWYQQALGQGPEFLTYFQNEAQLDKSGLPSDRFFAERPEGSVSTLKIQRTQQEDSAVYLCASSLGAGWDTEAFFGQGTRLTVV.

The J gene is TRBJ2-1, the V gene TRBV9; the D gene is possibly TRBD2 (5 bases). The CDR3 length is 15 residues. Deletions cut 0 bases from V and 6 bases from J, with 13 bases between. The V gene's germline CDR1 is SGDLS and CDR2 YYNGEE. CDR3: CASSVGGSVGNEQFF. The CDR3 bases are TGTGCCAGCAGCGTAGGAGGTAGCGTGGGCAATGAGCAGTTCTTC.

The chain joins TRBV27 to TRBJ2-7; the match to TRBD1 covers 10 bases. The J segment lost 0 bases and the V segment lost 6 bases, leaving 5 bases of the junction unmatched. CDR3 length: 15 residues. Germline CDR1 is MNHEY and CDR2 is SMNVEV (reference sequence). This CDR3 is CASSPGQGRSYEQYF. DNA for the CDR3: TGTGCCAGCAGCCCGGGACAGGGGCGCTCCTACGAGCAGTACTTC.

The chain joins TRBV13 to TRBJ1-3; maybe TRBD1 (5 bases). Germline V gives CDR1 PRHDT, CDR2 FYEKMQ (reference sequence). CDR3 length equals 13 residues. The V and J ends lost 8 bases and 6 bases respectively, with 14 bases between them. CDR3 nucleotide sequence: TGTGCCAGCTCAAGGGGTATGGCAAACACCATATATTTT. Amino acids: CASSRGMANTIYF.

The rearrangement uses TRBV10-3 and TRBJ1-2; D call uncertain. Trimming cost V 0 bases and J 7 bases, with 15 bases left between them. There are 15 residues in the CDR3. CDR1 is ENHRY, CDR2 SYGVKD, per germline. This CDR3 reads CAISESQERAVGYTF. The CDR3 DNA sequence: TGTGCCATCAGTGAGTCCCAGGAGAGGGCGGTTGGCTACACCTTC.

This sequence joins TRBV2 and TRBJ1-1; possibly TRBD1 for D (5 bases). The CDR3 has 15 residues. Per the germline V gene, CDR1 is SNHLY and CDR2 is FYNNEI. Trimming stripped 5 bases from V and 2 bases from J, with 15 bases between. This CDR3 reads CASSPLPRTNTEAFF. The CDR3 nucleotides read TGTGCCAGCAGTCCCCTCCCCAGGACAAACACTGAAGCTTTCTTT.

This clone was seen once. This chain joins TRBV5-1 and TRBJ1-5; no definite D call. V shed 0 bases and J shed 4 bases, with 11 bases lying between them. Germline V CDR1 and CDR2: SGHRS, YFSETQ. This CDR3 region has 15 residues. The CDR3 loop is CASSLASGSNQPQHF. The CDR3 DNA sequence: TGCGCCAGCAGCTTGGCCTCAGGATCAAATCAGCCCCAGCATTTT.

This clone was recorded a few times. This chain connects TRBV6-5 to TRBJ1-6, with TRBD1 matching over 9 bases. With V trimmed by 4 bases and J by 9 bases, 4 bases remained unmatched. The CDR3 contains 14 residues. CDR1 is MNHEY, CDR2 SVGAGI, per germline. The CDR3, as DNA: TGTGCCAGCAGTTGGACAGGGGATACTTCACCCCTCCACTTT. Protein sequence: CASSWTGDTSPLHF.

CDR3 coding DNA: TGTGCCAGTAGTACTTCCCTCTCGACAGCCTCTGGAAACACCATATATTTT. As protein: CASSTSLSTASGNTIYF. The chain couples TRBV19 to TRBJ1-3, with D perhaps TRBD1 (5 bases). From germline, CDR1 is LNHDA and CDR2 SQIVND (reference sequence). The CDR3 totals 17 residues. Trimming pared 4 bases from V and 0 bases from J, leaving 16 bases between.

CDR3 residues: CASSEFEAVRGYGYTF. CDR3 DNA: TGTGCCAGCAGTGAATTCGAGGCGGTCCGAGGCTATGGCTACACCTTC. The chain recombines TRBV6-1 with TRBJ1-2; D ambiguous. Trimming removed 2 bases from V and 4 bases from J, with 17 bases in between. Germline V gives CDR1 MNHNS, CDR2 SASEGT. The CDR3 runs to 16 residues.

The chain recombines TRBV30 with TRBJ1-2; D not certain. V lost 2 bases and J lost 4, with 11 bases in between. The CDR3 has 13 amino acids. Germline V lookup: CDR1 GTSNPN, CDR2 SVGIG (reference sequence). The CDR3 sequence is CAWSKTAGYGYTF. CDR3 sequence (DNA): TGTGCCTGGAGTAAGACTGCGGGCTATGGCTACACCTTC.

This clone has a count of ten or more. This sequence joins TRBV5-7 and TRBJ1-5; 12 positions agree with TRBD1. TRBV5-7 is marked as an open reading frame, function uncertain. V dropped 1 base and J dropped 1; count of bases not matched to a gene: 6. This CDR3 is built from 18 residues. CDR3 loop: CASSLRGQGAISNQPQHF. CDR3 DNA sequence: TGTGCCAGCAGCTTGAGGGGACAGGGGGCTATAAGCAATCAGCCCCAGCATTTT.

The chain carries TRBV18 and TRBJ1-1; no clear D gene. The CDR3 is 13 residues long. Per the germline V gene, CDR1 is KGHSH and CDR2 is LQKENI. V gave up 5 bases and J gave up 1 base, with 8 bases separating them. The CDR3 coding sequence is TGTGCCAGCTCAAGAGGCCAGAACACTGAAGCTTTCTTT. This codes for CASSRGQNTEAFF.

CDR3 DNA: TGTGCCAGCAGCGTAGGCCGAGACAATGAGCAGTTCTTC. Its translation is CASSVGRDNEQFF. V is TRBV9 and J is TRBJ2-1; D unclear. The CDR3 length is 13 residues. In germline, CDR1 is SGDLS, CDR2 YYNGEE. V dropped 0 bases and J dropped 5 bases, with 6 bases sitting between them.

The rearrangement joins TRBV5-1 to TRBJ2-3; 9 bases are shared with TRBD2. CDR1 is SGHRS, CDR2 YFSETQ, per germline. The CDR3 is 15 residues long. V shed 4 bases and J 0 bases; nucleotides not matched to a gene: 3. The CDR3 sequence: CASSTLAGSTDTQYF. Here the CDR3 DNA reads TGCGCCAGCAGCACTCTAGCGGGGAGCACAGATACGCAGTATTTT. Variable domain in full (rest from reference TRBV5-1 and TRBJ2-3): KAGVTQTPRYLIKTRGQQVTLSCSPISGHRSVSWYQQTPGQGLQFLFEYFSETQRNKGNFPGRFSGRQFSNSRSEMNVSTLELGDSALYLCASSTLAGSTDTQYFGPGTRLTVL.

The J gene is TRBJ1-2, the V gene TRBV5-1; D uncertain. The V end was cut by 0 bases, the J end by 0 bases, with 9 bases between. The CDR3 runs to 15 residues. The germline gives CDR1 SGHRS, CDR2 YFSETQ. The CDR3 region is CASSLGGSTNYGYTF. The CDR3 region has the DNA TGCGCCAGCAGCTTGGGCGGGTCGACTAACTATGGCTACACCTTC.

This chain uses TRBV6-1 with TRBJ1-1; weak D call: TRBD1 (5 bases). Trimming took off 0 bases at V and 2 bases at J, with 13 bases between the two ends. Germline assignment: CDR1 MNHNS and CDR2 SASEGT. CDR3 size: 16 residues. CDR3 amino acids: CASSEASAGPNTEAFF. CDR3 DNA: TGTGCCAGCAGTGAAGCTTCTGCAGGGCCAAACACTGAAGCTTTCTTT.

This clone turned up a few times. The V call is TRBV6-5, the J call TRBJ1-6, with TRBD1 matching 7 bases. J lost 5 bases, V lost 7 bases, and 8 bases had no gene match. This CDR3 contains 15 residues. CDR1 is MNHEY and CDR2 is SVGAGI in the germline V gene. CDR3: CASNRQGGNNSPLHF. In DNA form, the CDR3 reads TGTGCCAGCAACCGACAGGGCGGAAATAATTCACCCCTCCACTTT.

The CDR3 DNA is TGTGCCAGCAGCCAGGGGGGATTGGAGACCCAGTACTTC. Translating gives CASSQGGLETQYF. The genes are TRBV6-5 and TRBJ2-5; weak D call: TRBD1 (7 bases). With 6 bases removed from V and 5 bases from J, the gap between germline ends came to 13 bases. CDR1 is MNHEY, CDR2 SVGAGI, per germline. The CDR3 totals 13 residues.

The chain links TRBV6-6 to TRBJ1-6, with D unresolved. The CDR3 runs 13 residues. Trimming left V 7 bases short and J 9 bases short, with 13 bases between. Germline V gives CDR1 MNHNY, CDR2 SVGAGI (reference sequence). CDR3 loop: CASTPRGSSPLHF. The CDR3 DNA reads TGTGCCAGCACTCCCCGAGGCTCTTCACCCCTCCACTTT.

The chain uses TRBV5-1 and TRBJ1-2, with D maybe TRBD1 (6 bases). Per the germline V gene, CDR1 is SGHRS and CDR2 is YFSETQ. CDR3 size: 13 residues. V shed 4 bases and J shed 4 bases, with 11 bases lying between them. The CDR3 loop reads CASSQGSGYGYTF. Written as DNA, the CDR3 is TGCGCCAGCAGCCAGGGGTCAGGCTATGGCTACACCTTC. The full variable domain, completed using reference TRBV5-1 and TRBJ1-2, is KAGVTQTPRYLIKTRGQQVTLSCSPISGHRSVSWYQQTPGQGLQFLFEYFSETQRNKGNFPGRFSGRQFSNSRSEMNVSTLELGDSALYLCASSQGSGYGYTFGSGTRLTVV.

The CDR3 DNA is TGTGCCAGCATAGGCATGGCGGGAACTGAAGCTTTCTTT. Translation: CASIGMAGTEAFF. V usage is TRBV6-6 and J usage is TRBJ1-1; no clear D. Between the trimmed V and J ends, which lost 7 bases and 5 bases, there was a span of 14 bases. The CDR3 consists of 13 residues. Germline CDR1 reads MNHNY; CDR2 reads SVGAGI (reference sequence).

The chain recombines TRBV29-1 with TRBJ1-4; 7 positions agree with TRBD1. This CDR3 comprises 13 residues. Germline V gene data show CDR1 as SQVTM and CDR2 as ANQGSEA. V gave up 6 bases and J gave up 8 bases; unmatched junction bases: 9. CDR3 bases: TGCAGCGTCCTACTGGGACAGTTCGAAAAACTGTTTTTT. It is translated as CSVLLGQFEKLFF.

This clone came up a few times. The CDR3 region is CASSIPGQGLNTEAFF. The DNA of the CDR3 is TGTGCCAGTAGTATCCCCGGACAGGGCCTGAACACTGAAGCTTTCTTT. The chain links TRBV19 to TRBJ1-1, with 8 bases matching TRBD1. The trim removed 3 bases at V and 0 bases at J, leaving 6 bases unmatched. Germline V CDR1 and CDR2: LNHDA, SQIVND (reference sequence). CDR3 length: 16 amino acids.

The chain has TRBV9 and TRBJ2-3; D is perhaps TRBD2 (6 bases). This CDR3 region has 16 residues. CDR1 is SGDLS, CDR2 YYNGEE, per germline. The V and J ends lost 4 bases and 2 bases respectively, with 17 bases between them. The DNA for the CDR3 is TGTGCCAGCAGCTCGTGGGAGGTCCCCCACACAGATACGCAGTATTTT. It is translated as CASSSWEVPHTDTQYF.

This chain links TRBV5-6 with TRBJ1-1; 8 nucleotides line up with TRBD1. The ends lost 3 bases at V and 5 bases at J; junction bases unmatched: 6. The CDR3 consists of 14 residues. Germline loops: CDR1 SGHDT, CDR2 YYEEEE. The CDR3 coding sequence is TGTGCCAGCAGCTGGAGGACAGGGATTACTGAAGCTTTCTTT. Protein sequence: CASSWRTGITEAFF. The whole variable domain, filled in from reference TRBV5-6 and TRBJ1-1, reads DAGVTQSPTHLIKTRGQQVTLRCSPKSGHDTVSWYQQALGQGPQFIFQYYEEEERQRGNFPDRFSGHQFPNYSSELNVNALLLGDSALYLCASSWRTGITEAFFGQGTRLTVV.